Listed here is a single T cell receptor (beta chain). This clone came up once. It has no known antigen specificity. Base qualities were left out, and no much larger clone turns up one base away. The sample is drawn from a study of shared clonotypes between healthy human individuals (TCRdb year 2020). Context from the whole study: The cohort included three men and a couple of women between 18 and 49 years of age. For each donor, CD4 naive and CD4 memory were each given three plates, CD8 naive was given two plates, and CD8 memory was given one plate. The study deeply sequenced blood TCR repertoires of five healthy adults to estimate repertoire size and the extent of clonotype sharing between individuals. To increase sequencing depth and limit assay-specific biases, TCR repertoire library preparation and sequencing were carried out by different laboratories using diverse techniques. Leukapheresis yielded between about 0.94 and 9 billion PBMCs per donor. Results and caveats for the whole study, not just this receptor: Sampling was restricted to blood, and TCR repertoires in tissue are likely to differ from TCR repertoires in blood. Larger estimated clonotype richness was generally found for naive subsets than for memory subsets. Clonotypes shared by all four sorted-subset donors showed higher generation probabilities than non-shared clonotypes. Sharing across a few donors was observed for about 4.8% of naive CD4, 3% to 3.5% of naive CD8, over 2% of memory CD4, and around 0.4% of memory CD8 clonotypes. Rarefaction of sorted-subset datasets indicated incomplete sequencing despite the large sequencing depth. Because the study included only a small number of donors, the genetic and exposure-history diversity represented was limited. Pairwise subsampling led to the expectation that sequencing depth would affect the degree of clonotype sharing among donors.

The donors were healthy, HIV-negative adults with no recently reported acute infections or vaccinations. Every donor was a Caucasian adult residing in Nashville, Tennessee, USA. CD4+ T cells were enriched by magnetic negative selection; naive cells were then positively selected on CD45RA, and the negative fraction formed the memory subset. Blood was collected by leukapheresis, and PBMCs were isolated by Ficoll-Histopaque density gradient centrifugation and then cryopreserved in liquid nitrogen vapor phase. Purity and quantity of every magnetically sorted T cell population were checked by analytical flow cytometry. Genomic DNA was isolated from every sorted fraction and measured by UV absorbance on a Nanodrop 2000c. V is pruned by 7 bases and J by 0 bases, leaving 7 bases of the junction without a gene match. The germline V gene sets CDR1 to SGHAT and CDR2 to FQNNGV. The cysteine opens and the phenylalanine closes a CDR3 of 15 amino acids. CDR3 DNA only is kept here, 45 bases in frame from base 1.

Using the deep immunoSEQ assay, TCR CDR3 regions were amplified from genomic DNA by multiplex PCR. For each cell subset, the extracted genomic DNA was distributed evenly across all wells of several immunoSEQ 96-well plates, and each plate served as one replicate. For sorted subsets, around 200 ng genomic DNA, equal to tens of thousands of T cell genomes, was loaded into each replicate PCR. Purified libraries were measured with a Qubit 3.0 fluorometer, size-checked on a Bioanalyzer 2100, and measured again with the KAPA Library Quantification kit. Each immunoSEQ 96-well plate was sequenced on its own single-read 150-cycle Illumina NextSeq 550 flow cell. In the source study's methods: The immunoSEQ output contained only junctional sequences without quality scores, so filtering could not match that applied to full-length reads. Sequences were annotated with PyIR, a Python wrapper for IgBLAST v1.9, using IMGT germline references to assign V/J genes and CDR3. Reads were removed for weak V/J assignments (E-value above 1e-6), missing CDR3, stop codons, out-of-frame junctions, or ambiguous translated residues. V3J clonotypes were defined as sequences sharing the same inferred V gene, J gene, and CDR3 amino acid sequence. Percentage overlap between repertoires was computed as shared unique clonotypes divided by the size of the smaller repertoire. RTK rarefaction, the Chao1 estimator, and Recon v2.1 estimates of unobserved clonotypes were used to assess repertoire richness. OLGA was used to compute generation probabilities for all TCRbeta clonotypes that the gDNA method yielded from a few donors. TCRdb mirrors the immuneACCESS table, restricted to in-frame sequences. Some clones are absent from its copies; in checked studies, under half trace to an unresolved V gene, and the reason for the others is unknown. D and trimming come from the DNA, and the V and J calls and clone size come from that table. The sample includes some 2,100,000 clones, with 95% observed a single time. Roughly 0.13% of the sample goes to the ten largest clones.

The receptor comes from a man younger than 30 in good health. The V and J segments used are TRBV11-2 and TRBJ2-7; 9 junctional bases match TRBD2. The sequenced material came from naive CD4+ T cells sorted from blood. This sample's cell subset or site label indicates: CD45RA+ positively selected. The DNA is TGTGCCAGCACCAAAGAAGCGGGGGGCTCCTACGAGCAGTACTTC. Its protein is CASTKEAGGSYEQYF. The entire variable domain, with the stretches around the CDR3 drawn from the reference TRBV11-2 and TRBJ2-7 proteins, is EAGVAQSPRYKIIEKRQSVAFWCNPISGHATLYWYQQILGQGPKLLIQFQNNGVVDDSQLPKDRFSAERLKGVDSTLKIQPAKLEDSAVYLCASTKEAGGSYEQYFGPGTRLTVT.